The 4 T cell receptor beta chains given below trace back to one sample, sequenced in a study of cytomegalovirus exposure and HLA in healthy donors. A multiplex PCR was run with 60 Vbeta primers and 13 Jbeta primers. Assay used: immunoSEQ multiplex PCR; TCRdb lists only in-frame clones, some missing. The sample data list roughly 150,000 clones. Specimen: PBMCs. These receptors all come from a woman aged 45-65 years in good health and CMV-seronegative.

The V and J genes are TRBV7-3 and TRBJ2-2, with 7 bases matching TRBD2. This CDR3 spans 13 amino acids. J gave up 8 bases and V 2 bases, and 2 bases lay outside the gene matches. Germline V gene sequence: CDR1 SGHTA, CDR2 FQGTGA. CDR3 protein: CASSLASGGELFF. The CDR3 coding sequence is TGTGCCAGCAGCTTAGCTAGCGGTGGGGAGCTGTTTTTT.

V is TRBV4-1 and J is TRBJ2-7; 12 bases are shared with TRBD2. CDR1 is MGHRA, CDR2 YSYEKL, per germline. There are 16 residues in the CDR3. Trimming removed 3 bases from V and 4 bases from J; junction bases left unmatched: 7. The CDR3 DNA reads as TGCGCCAGCAGCCAGCCGACTAGCGGGAGTAAATACGAGCAGTACTTC. Translation: CASSQPTSGSKYEQYF.

The chain recombines TRBV7-2 with TRBJ1-2; 8 nucleotides align to TRBD1. The V and J ends lost 1 base and 1 base, in that order; junction bases with no gene match: 2. Germline assignment: CDR1 SGHTA and CDR2 FQGNSA. This CDR3 comprises 15 residues. The CDR3 reads CASSLGQGINYGYTF. The CDR3 nucleotides are TGTGCCAGCAGCTTAGGACAGGGGATTAACTATGGCTACACCTTC.

The rearrangement links TRBV2 to TRBJ1-1; D not resolved. This CDR3 contains 12 residues. Between the trimmed V and J ends, which lost 6 bases and 5 bases, there was a span of 10 bases. CDR1 SNHLY and CDR2 FYNNEI come from the germline V gene. Written as DNA, the CDR3 is TGTGCCAGCAGAGAATTTAGAACTGAAGCTTTCTTT. The encoded protein is CASREFRTEAFF.